The clone carrying this T cell receptor (beta chain) was seen at least ten times. Its antigen is unknown. These data come from a study of CD8 T cells in ankylosing spondylitis. Whole-study results and caveats: A TCR beta motif made of under 10 highly homologous variants seemed typical of ankylosing spondylitis blood. Researchers reportedly found disease-linked clones significantly enriched in matched ankylosing spondylitis synovial fluid.

TCRdb analysed the 5' RACE reads with MiXCR anew, one entry per CDR3 protein. Seen here are around 490,000 distinct CDR3 sequences, under 5.5% observed once, and the top ten hold under 4.5%. The CDR3 totals 15 residues. V shed 6 bases and J shed 4 bases, with 20 bases lying between them. Germline lookup yields CDR1 DFQATT and CDR2 SNEGSKA (reference sequence). Sequences were obtained from blood, either unsorted or a sorted T cell fraction (not recorded which). V and J are TRBV20-1 and TRBJ2-3; D possibly corresponds to TRBD1 (6 bases). The sequence came from a male donor with ankylosing spondylitis. CDR3 coding DNA: TGCAGTGCGGACCACCCCTTTAAGGGGGCAGATACGCAGTATTTT. It codes for CSADHPFKGADTQYF.